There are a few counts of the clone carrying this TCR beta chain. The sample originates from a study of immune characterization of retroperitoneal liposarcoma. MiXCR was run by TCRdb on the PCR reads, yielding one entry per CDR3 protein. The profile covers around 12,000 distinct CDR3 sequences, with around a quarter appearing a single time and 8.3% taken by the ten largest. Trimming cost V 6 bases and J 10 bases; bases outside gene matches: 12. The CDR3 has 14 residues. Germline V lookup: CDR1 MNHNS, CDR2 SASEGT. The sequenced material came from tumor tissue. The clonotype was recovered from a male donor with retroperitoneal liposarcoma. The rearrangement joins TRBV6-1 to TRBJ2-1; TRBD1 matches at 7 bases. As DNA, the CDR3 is TGTGCCAGCAGCCCCGACAGGGCTCCGTACGAGCAGTTCTTC. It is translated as CASSPDRAPYEQFF.